This T cell receptor beta chain was obtained from a study of OX40 agonist ivuxolimab in advanced cancers. Regarding the study in general: Ivuxolimab was an agonistic, fully human IgG2 monoclonal antibody directed against OX40 (CD134), a costimulatory receptor. Peripheral TCRbeta sequencing aimed to test whether ivuxolimab altered TCR sequence diversity and caused clonal T-cell expansion. The dose-escalation cohort was about 83% male with a mean age of roughly 62 years, ranging from roughly 23 to 85. Among the 50 to 55 dose-escalation patients, roughly 20 had hepatocellular carcinoma, roughly 15 melanoma, 9 renal cell carcinoma and 9 head and neck cancer. Intravenous ivuxolimab was administered to patients every 2 weeks at six dose levels: 0.01, 0.1, 0.3, 1.5, 3 and 10 mg/kg. Partial responses occurred in three dose-escalation patients, of whom one had hepatocellular carcinoma and two had cutaneous melanoma. Prior anti-PD-1, anti-PD-L1 or anti-CTLA-4 therapy was permitted, and approximately 41% of dose-escalation patients had received checkpoint inhibitors. The monotherapy dose-escalation portion (N ≈ 52 patients) of the phase I ivuxolimab trial is reported in the paper.

Patients with a history of autoimmune disease or receiving systemic immunosuppression were excluded from the trial. Peripheral blood for TCR sequencing was collected from all dose cohorts at baseline, on cycle 4 day 1, and on cycle 7 day 1. The samples were taken from a phase I, first-in-human, multicenter, open-label dose-escalation trial of ivuxolimab. Adults with locally advanced or metastatic melanoma, renal cell, hepatocellular, or head and neck squamous cell carcinoma were enrolled in the trial. Before TCR sequencing, CD4+ and CD8+ T cells were separately sorted from peripheral blood. Genomic DNA was isolated from the sorted cells so that the TCRbeta CDR3 region could be sequenced. TCRbeta CDR3 regions were sequenced using the immunoSEQ Assay. TCRdb provides this immuneACCESS table in a form limited to in-frame rearrangements. Some clones are lacking; in checked studies, under half of them reflect an unresolved V gene, and why the rest are absent is not known. The sample yields around 66,000 clones; 80% to 90% were counted once. Jointly, the top ten make up 10% to 13% of the sample.

On this clone: Its antigen has not been determined. No qualities accompany the bases; no much larger clone lies one base away.

The germline V gene gives CDR1 as ENHRY and CDR2 as SYGVKD. The CDR3 goes from the cysteine to the phenylalanine over 14 residues. Only the CDR3 DNA stays, 42 bases, in frame from base 1. Findings and caveats that apply to the study as a whole: At doses from 0.1 to 3.0 mg/kg, clonal expansion was seen in both CD4+ and CD8+ blood T cells between baseline and week 6. The antigen specificity of the clonally expanded peripheral T cells was not determined. After ivuxolimab, expanded clones were on average more numerous among CD8+ T cells than among CD4+ T cells. Partial responders in the 0.1-3.0 mg/kg groups had among the lowest normalized peripheral clonal expansion, especially among CD8+ T cells. Low levels of normalized T-cell clonal expansion were also seen in some patients who did not respond.

The starting material was CD4+ or CD8+ T cells sorted from blood, obtained in a trial of the OX40 agonist ivuxolimab. This chain is built from TRBV10-3 and TRBJ2-5; the D gene is perhaps TRBD1, from 6 matching bases. The end of the DNA fits TRBJ2-7 better, so the J call may be wrong. The clonotype was recovered from an adult with an advanced solid tumor such as melanoma, head and neck, liver or kidney cancer. The CDR3 protein is CAIRKFLGADEQYF. The nucleotide sequence is TGTGCCATCAGAAAATTTTTGGGGGCGGACGAGCAGTACTTC.